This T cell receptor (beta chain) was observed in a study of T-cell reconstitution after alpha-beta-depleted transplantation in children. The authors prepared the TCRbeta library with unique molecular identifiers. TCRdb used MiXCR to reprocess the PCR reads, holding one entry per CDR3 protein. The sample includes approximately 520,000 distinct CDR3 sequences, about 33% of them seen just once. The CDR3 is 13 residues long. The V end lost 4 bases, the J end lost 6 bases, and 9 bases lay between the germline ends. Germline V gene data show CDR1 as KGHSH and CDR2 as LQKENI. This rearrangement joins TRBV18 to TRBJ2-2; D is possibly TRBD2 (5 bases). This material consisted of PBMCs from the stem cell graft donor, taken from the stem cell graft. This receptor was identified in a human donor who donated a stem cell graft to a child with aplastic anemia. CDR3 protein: CASSRQEAGELFF. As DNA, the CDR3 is TGTGCCAGCTCACGGCAGGAGGCCGGGGAGCTGTTTTTT.